This T cell receptor beta chain comes out of a study of T-cell memory formation after mild COVID-19. Overall study findings and caveats: Clones contracting day 15 to 85 were balanced CD4/CD8; later expanders leaned CD4+.

Via MiXCR, TCRdb re-called the 5' RACE reads, giving one row per CDR3 protein. The table lists about 400,000 distinct CDR3 sequences, roughly 24% of them singletons. Worth noting for this clonotype: Its cognate antigen is unknown.

The TCR comes from an adult woman who had mild COVID-19 (a few samples of this study predate the infection). Cell type and time point are not known. Sequenced input: PBMCs or a T cell subset sorted from them (not recorded which).

The CDR3 loop reads CASSPPRVAGGLTGELFF. CDR3 sequence (DNA): TGTGCCAGCAGCCCCCCTCGAGTAGCGGGAGGGCTTACCGGGGAGCTGTTTTTT. The V call is TRBV4-2, the J call TRBJ2-2; 11 nucleotides line up with TRBD2. The J segment lost 5 bases and the V segment lost 4 bases, leaving 12 bases of the junction unmatched. Germline V CDR1 and CDR2: LGHNA, YNFKEQ. CDR3 length equals 18 residues.